This paragraph reports one T cell receptor beta chain. The CDR3 sequence is 12 residues long. Germline V gene lookup returns CDR1 LNHDA and CDR2 SQIVND (reference sequence). Trimming pared 5 bases from V and 5 bases from J, leaving 7 bases between. Patients from Seattle were sampled longitudinally, starting during active infection. These data belong to a study of blood T cell repertoires in COVID-19. Original processing methods: Nucleated cell counts were estimated from reference gene primer amplification. The assay was immunoSEQ multiplex PCR, and TCRdb's table has in-frame clones only and misses some. That table is the source of V, J and clone size, and D and trimming were worked out from the DNA. Of roughly 150,000 clones in the sample, approximately 92% were seen once.

The chain recombines TRBV19 with TRBJ2-1; the D is unclear. The material sequenced was peripheral blood. This TCR was recovered from a man between 18 and 35 years old with COVID-19, enrolled during active disease. The CDR3 loop is CASSLYNNEQFF. As DNA, the CDR3 is TGTGCCAGTAGTTTATACAACAATGAGCAGTTCTTC.